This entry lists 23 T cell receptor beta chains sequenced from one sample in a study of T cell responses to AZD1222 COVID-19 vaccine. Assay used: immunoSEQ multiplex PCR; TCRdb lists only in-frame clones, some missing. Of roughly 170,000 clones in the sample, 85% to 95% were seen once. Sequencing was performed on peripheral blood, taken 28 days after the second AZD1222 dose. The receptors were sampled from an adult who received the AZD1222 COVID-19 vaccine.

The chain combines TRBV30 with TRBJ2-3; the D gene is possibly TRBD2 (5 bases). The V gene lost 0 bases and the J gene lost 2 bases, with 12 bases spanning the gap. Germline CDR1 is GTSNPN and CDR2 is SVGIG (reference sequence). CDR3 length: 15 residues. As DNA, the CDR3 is TGTGCCTGGAGTGTACGGGCGGGCCCCACAGATACGCAGTATTTT. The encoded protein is CAWSVRAGPTDTQYF.

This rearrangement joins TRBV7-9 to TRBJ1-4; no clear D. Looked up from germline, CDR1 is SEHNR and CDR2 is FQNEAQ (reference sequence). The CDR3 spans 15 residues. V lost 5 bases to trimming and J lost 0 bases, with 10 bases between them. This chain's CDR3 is CASSHPATTNEKLFF. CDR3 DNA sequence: TGTGCCAGCAGCCACCCAGCGACAACTAATGAAAAACTGTTTTTT.

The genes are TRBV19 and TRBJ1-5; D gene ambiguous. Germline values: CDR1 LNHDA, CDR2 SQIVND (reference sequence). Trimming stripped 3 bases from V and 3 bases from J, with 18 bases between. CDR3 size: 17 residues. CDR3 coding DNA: TGTGCCAGTAGTATCCTTACGGGCCCCGGTTCCAATCAGCCCCAGCATTTT. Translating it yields CASSILTGPGSNQPQHF.

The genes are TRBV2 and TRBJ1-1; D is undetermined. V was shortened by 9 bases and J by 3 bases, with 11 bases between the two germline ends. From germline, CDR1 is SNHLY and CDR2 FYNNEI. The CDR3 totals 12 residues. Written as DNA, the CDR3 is TGTGCCAGAGATGTCGGCGACACTGAAGCTTTCTTT. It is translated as CARDVGDTEAFF. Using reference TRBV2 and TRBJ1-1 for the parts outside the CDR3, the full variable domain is EPEVTQTPSHQVTQMGQEVILRCVPISNHLYFYWYRQILGQKVEFLVSFYNNEISEKSEIFDDQFSVERPDGSNFTLKIRSTKLEDSAMYFCARDVGDTEAFFGQGTRLTVV.

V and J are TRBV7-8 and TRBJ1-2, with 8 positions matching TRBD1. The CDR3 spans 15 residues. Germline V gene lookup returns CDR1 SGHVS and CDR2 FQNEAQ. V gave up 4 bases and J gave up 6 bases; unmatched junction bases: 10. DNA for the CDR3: TGTGCCAGCAGCTCGCAGGGGGCCTTAAACGATGGCTACACCTTC. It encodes CASSSQGALNDGYTF.

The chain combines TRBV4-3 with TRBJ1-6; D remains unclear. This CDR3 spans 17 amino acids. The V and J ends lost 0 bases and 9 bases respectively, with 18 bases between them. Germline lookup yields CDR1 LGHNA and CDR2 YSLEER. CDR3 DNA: TGCGCCAGCAGCCAAGATCTGGCCAGGCCTGGAGCTTCACCCCTCCACTTT. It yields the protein CASSQDLARPGASPLHF.

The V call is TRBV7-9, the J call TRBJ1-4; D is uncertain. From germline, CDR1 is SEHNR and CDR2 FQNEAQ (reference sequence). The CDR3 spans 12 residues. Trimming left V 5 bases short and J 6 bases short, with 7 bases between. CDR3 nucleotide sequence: TGTGCCAGCAGCCCACGACATGAAAAACTGTTTTTT. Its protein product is CASSPRHEKLFF.

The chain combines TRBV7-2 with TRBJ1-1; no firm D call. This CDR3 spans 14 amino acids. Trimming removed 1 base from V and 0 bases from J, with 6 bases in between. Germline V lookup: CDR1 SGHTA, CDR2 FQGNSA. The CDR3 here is CASSLGGMNTEAFF. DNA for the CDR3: TGTGCCAGCAGCTTAGGCGGAATGAACACTGAAGCTTTCTTT.

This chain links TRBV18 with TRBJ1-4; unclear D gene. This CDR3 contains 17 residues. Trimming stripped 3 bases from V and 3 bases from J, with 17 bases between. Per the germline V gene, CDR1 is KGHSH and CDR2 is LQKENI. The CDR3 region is CASSPQAPKAANEKLFF. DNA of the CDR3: TGTGCCAGCTCACCCCAGGCGCCGAAGGCGGCTAATGAAAAACTGTTTTTT.

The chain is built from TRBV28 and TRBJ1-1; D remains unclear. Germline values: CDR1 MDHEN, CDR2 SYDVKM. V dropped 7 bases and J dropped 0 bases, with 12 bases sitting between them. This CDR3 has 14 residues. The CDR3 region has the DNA TGTGCCAGCAACCTACCTCGAATGAACACTGAAGCTTTCTTT. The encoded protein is CASNLPRMNTEAFF.

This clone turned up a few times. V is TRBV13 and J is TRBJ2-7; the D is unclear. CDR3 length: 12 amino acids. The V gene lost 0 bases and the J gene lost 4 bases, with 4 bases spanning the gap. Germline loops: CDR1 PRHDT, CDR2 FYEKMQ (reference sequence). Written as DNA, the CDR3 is TGTGCCAGCAGCTTAGGGAGTTACGAGCAGTACTTC. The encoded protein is CASSLGSYEQYF.

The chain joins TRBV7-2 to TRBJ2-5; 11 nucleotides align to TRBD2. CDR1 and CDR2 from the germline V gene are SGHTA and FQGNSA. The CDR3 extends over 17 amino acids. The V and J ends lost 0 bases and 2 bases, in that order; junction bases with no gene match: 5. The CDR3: CASSLALSGGAQETQYF. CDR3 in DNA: TGTGCCAGCAGCTTAGCGCTTAGCGGGGGGGCTCAAGAGACCCAGTACTTC.

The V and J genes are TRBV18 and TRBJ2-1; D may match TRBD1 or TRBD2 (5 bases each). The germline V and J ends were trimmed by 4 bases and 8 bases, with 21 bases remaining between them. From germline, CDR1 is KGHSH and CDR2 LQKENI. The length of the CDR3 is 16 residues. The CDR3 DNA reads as TGTGCCAGCTCACGCCCCGAGGGACGGCTGGCCGATGAGCAGTTCTTC. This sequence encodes CASSRPEGRLADEQFF.

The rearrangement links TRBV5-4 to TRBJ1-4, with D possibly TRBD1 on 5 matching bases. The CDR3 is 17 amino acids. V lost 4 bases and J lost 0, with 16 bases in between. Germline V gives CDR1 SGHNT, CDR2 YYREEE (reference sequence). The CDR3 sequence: CASSRIGRGTTNEKLFF. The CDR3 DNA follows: TGTGCCAGCAGCCGAATTGGGAGGGGAACAACTAATGAAAAACTGTTTTTT.

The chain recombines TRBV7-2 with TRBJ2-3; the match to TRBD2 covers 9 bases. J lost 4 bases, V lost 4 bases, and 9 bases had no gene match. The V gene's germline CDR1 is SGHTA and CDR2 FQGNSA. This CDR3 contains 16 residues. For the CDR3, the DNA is TGTGCCAGCAGCTCCAGTCTAGCGGGGATGGCAGATACGCAGTATTTT. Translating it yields CASSSSLAGMADTQYF.

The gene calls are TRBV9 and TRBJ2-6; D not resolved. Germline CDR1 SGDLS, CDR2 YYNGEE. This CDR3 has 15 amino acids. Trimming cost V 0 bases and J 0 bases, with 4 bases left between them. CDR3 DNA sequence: TGTGCCAGCAGCGTAGCAGGCTCTGGGGCCAACGTCCTGACTTTC. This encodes CASSVAGSGANVLTF.

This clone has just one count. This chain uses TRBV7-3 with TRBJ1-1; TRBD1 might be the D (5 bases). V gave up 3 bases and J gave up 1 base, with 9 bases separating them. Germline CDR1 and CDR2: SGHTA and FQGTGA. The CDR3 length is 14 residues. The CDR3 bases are TGTGCCAGCAGCTTGGTCGACAGGAACACTGAAGCTTTCTTT. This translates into CASSLVDRNTEAFF. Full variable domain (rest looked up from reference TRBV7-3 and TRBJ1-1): GAGVSQTPSNKVTEKGKYVELRCDPISGHTALYWYRQSLGQGPEFLIYFQGTGAADDSGLPNDRFFAVRPEGSVSTLKIQRTERGDSAVYLCASSLVDRNTEAFFGQGTRLTVV.

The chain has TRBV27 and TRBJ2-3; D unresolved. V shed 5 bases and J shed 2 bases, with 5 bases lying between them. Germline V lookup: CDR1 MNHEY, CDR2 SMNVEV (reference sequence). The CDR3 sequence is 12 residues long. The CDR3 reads CASSPNTDTQYF. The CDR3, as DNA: TGTGCCAGCAGTCCAAACACAGATACGCAGTATTTT.

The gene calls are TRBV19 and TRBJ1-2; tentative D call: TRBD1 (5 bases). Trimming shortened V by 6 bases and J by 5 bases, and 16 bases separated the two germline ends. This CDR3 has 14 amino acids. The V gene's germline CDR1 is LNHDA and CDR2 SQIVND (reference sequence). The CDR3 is CASRTLDSDYGYTF. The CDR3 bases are TGTGCCAGTAGGACACTCGACAGCGATTATGGCTACACCTTC. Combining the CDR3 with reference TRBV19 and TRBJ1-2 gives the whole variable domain DGGITQSPKYLFRKEGQNVTLSCEQNLNHDAMYWYRQDPGQGLRLIYYSQIVNDFQKGDIAEGYSVSREKKESFPLTVTSAQKNPTAFYLCASRTLDSDYGYTFGSGTRLTVV.

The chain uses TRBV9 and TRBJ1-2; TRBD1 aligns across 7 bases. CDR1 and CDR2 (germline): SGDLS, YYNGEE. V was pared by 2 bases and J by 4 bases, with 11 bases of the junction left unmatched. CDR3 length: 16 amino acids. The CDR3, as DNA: TGTGCCAGCAGCGTTGAGGGGGCCCCCTCTGGCTATGGCTACACCTTC. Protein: CASSVEGAPSGYGYTF.

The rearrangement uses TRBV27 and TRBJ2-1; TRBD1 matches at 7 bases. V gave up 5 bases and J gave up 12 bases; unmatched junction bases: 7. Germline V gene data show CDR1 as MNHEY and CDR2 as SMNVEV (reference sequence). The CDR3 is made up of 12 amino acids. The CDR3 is CASSDRASGQFF. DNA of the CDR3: TGTGCCAGCAGTGACAGGGCCAGTGGGCAGTTCTTC.

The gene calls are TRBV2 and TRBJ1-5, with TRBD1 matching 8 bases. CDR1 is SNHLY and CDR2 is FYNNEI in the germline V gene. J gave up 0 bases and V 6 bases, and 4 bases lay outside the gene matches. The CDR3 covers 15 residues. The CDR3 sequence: CASRTDRASNQPQHF. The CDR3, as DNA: TGTGCCAGCAGGACGGACAGGGCTAGCAATCAGCCCCAGCATTTT.

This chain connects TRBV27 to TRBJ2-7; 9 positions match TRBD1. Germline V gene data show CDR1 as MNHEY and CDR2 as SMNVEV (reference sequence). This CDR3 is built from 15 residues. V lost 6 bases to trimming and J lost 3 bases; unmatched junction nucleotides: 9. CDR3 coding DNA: TGTGCCAGCAGCACAATGGGACAGGGCGGCTACGAGCAGTACTTC. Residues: CASSTMGQGGYEQYF.